This is a list of T cell receptor beta chains from one sample in a study of CD8+CD57+ T cells in acquired aplastic anemia. TCRdb processed the reads anew with MiXCR; each CDR3 protein has one entry. The sample gives approximately 95,000 distinct CDR3 sequences, 55% to 75% of which show up once; 60% to 80% is in the top ten. Sequencing was performed on sorted CD4+, CD8+, or CD8+CD57+ T cells (not recorded which) from PBMCs. The receptors come from a human donor with aplastic anemia. Each CDR3 is given with its conserved first and last residue. Each record gives: J gene, clone size, D gene, V gene, CDR3 protein, CDR3 DNA. D genes are given only for firm matches. Only some rows state a clone size, as once, few, many or a class for expanded clones.

j_gene: TRBJ2-7
abundance: NA
d_gene: TRBD1
v_gene: TRBV7-8
CDR3aa: CASSLGTGGVSWYEQYF
CDR3nt: TGTGCCAGCAGCTTAGGGACAGGGGGCGTCAGTTGGTACGAGCAGTACTTC

j_gene: TRBJ2-3
abundance: NA
d_gene: TRBD2
v_gene: TRBV29-1
CDR3aa: CSVTSGEDSTDTQYF
CDR3nt: TGCAGCGTTACTAGCGGGGAGGATAGCACAGATACGCAGTATTTT

j_gene: TRBJ2-7
abundance: NA
d_gene: TRBD2
v_gene: TRBV20-1
CDR3aa: CSARGYRLPRGEQYF
CDR3nt: TGCAGTGCTAGAGGCTACAGGCTCCCGCGGGGGGAGCAGTACTTC

j_gene: TRBJ1-2
abundance: NA
d_gene: TRBD1
v_gene: TRBV19
CDR3aa: CASTSGGRGYTF
CDR3nt: TGTGCCAGTACCTCAGGGGGCCGGGGCTACACCTTC

j_gene: TRBJ2-3
abundance: NA
d_gene: NA
v_gene: TRBV4-1
CDR3aa: CASSQGWGGGPISTSTDTQYF
CDR3nt: TGCGCCAGCAGCCAAGGATGGGGCGGGGGCCCCATTTCAACTAGCACAGATACGCAGTATTTT

j_gene: TRBJ1-2
abundance: many
d_gene: NA
v_gene: TRBV5-5
CDR3aa: CASSLVSGGGYTF
CDR3nt: TGTGCCAGCAGCTTGGTTTCCGGGGGCGGCTACACCTTC

j_gene: TRBJ1-1
abundance: many
d_gene: NA
v_gene: TRBV27
CDR3aa: CASRIVEEAEAFF
CDR3nt: TGTGCCAGCAGGATTGTCGAGGAGGCTGAAGCTTTCTTT

j_gene: TRBJ1-2
abundance: NA
d_gene: NA
v_gene: TRBV15
CDR3aa: CATSRDRTAGGSYTF
CDR3nt: TGTGCCACCAGCAGAGACCGGACAGCCGGGGGAAGCTACACCTTC

j_gene: TRBJ1-2
abundance: many
d_gene: NA
v_gene: TRBV29-1
CDR3aa: CSVVVGAGGYTF
CDR3nt: TGCAGCGTTGTAGTTGGGGCGGGTGGCTACACCTTC

j_gene: TRBJ1-1
abundance: few
d_gene: NA
v_gene: TRBV24-1
CDR3aa: CATSLGAAAEAFF
CDR3nt: TGTGCCACCAGTCTAGGGGCGGCCGCTGAAGCTTTCTTT

j_gene: TRBJ2-7
abundance: NA
d_gene: TRBD1
v_gene: TRBV10-3
CDR3aa: CAISTPGQASYEQYF
CDR3nt: TGTGCCATCAGTACCCCGGGACAGGCCTCCTACGAGCAGTACTTC

j_gene: TRBJ2-7
abundance: few
d_gene: NA
v_gene: TRBV29-1
CDR3aa: CSGGSEYEQYF
CDR3nt: TGCAGCGGGGGGTCGGAGTACGAGCAGTACTTC

j_gene: TRBJ1-5
abundance: NA
d_gene: NA
v_gene: TRBV29-1
CDR3aa: CSVGEGGDQPQHF
CDR3nt: TGCAGCGTTGGAGAAGGGGGGGATCAGCCCCAGCATTTT

j_gene: TRBJ1-2
abundance: NA
d_gene: TRBD1
v_gene: TRBV6-1
CDR3aa: CASRRGNRGHGYTF
CDR3nt: TGTGCCAGCAGGCGGGGGAACAGGGGACATGGCTACACCTTC

j_gene: TRBJ1-1
abundance: NA
d_gene: NA
v_gene: TRBV25-1
CDR3aa: CASSEWAKGRLNTEAFF
CDR3nt: TGTGCCAGCAGTGAATGGGCTAAAGGGCGCCTGAACACTGAAGCTTTCTTT

j_gene: TRBJ2-1
abundance: NA
d_gene: TRBD1
v_gene: TRBV20-1
CDR3aa: CSASDRGNSYNEQFF
CDR3nt: TGCAGTGCTAGCGACAGGGGAAACTCCTACAATGAGCAGTTCTTC

j_gene: TRBJ2-1
abundance: NA
d_gene: NA
v_gene: TRBV10-3
CDR3aa: CAISEEVGEQFF
CDR3nt: TGTGCCATCAGTGAGGAGGTGGGTGAGCAGTTCTTC

j_gene: TRBJ2-7
abundance: few
d_gene: TRBD1
v_gene: TRBV19
CDR3aa: CASSNGQGANEQYF
CDR3nt: TGTGCCAGTAGTAACGGACAGGGGGCTAACGAGCAGTACTTC

j_gene: TRBJ2-7
abundance: NA
d_gene: TRBD2
v_gene: TRBV15
CDR3aa: CATSRERAGGTYEQYF
CDR3nt: TGTGCCACCAGCAGAGAACGGGCGGGGGGAACCTACGAGCAGTACTTC

j_gene: TRBJ2-7
abundance: NA
d_gene: TRBD2
v_gene: TRBV7-6
CDR3aa: CASSLERGGTEQYF
CDR3nt: TGTGCCAGCAGCTTAGAGCGGGGGGGAACCGAGCAGTACTTC

j_gene: TRBJ2-7
abundance: NA
d_gene: TRBD2
v_gene: TRBV5-1
CDR3aa: CASSLEASGTYEQYF
CDR3nt: TGCGCCAGCAGCTTGGAGGCTAGCGGGACCTACGAGCAGTACTTC

j_gene: TRBJ2-7
abundance: NA
d_gene: NA
v_gene: TRBV7-2
CDR3aa: CASSPGESGAPKQYF
CDR3nt: TGTGCCAGCAGCCCTGGTGAGAGCGGCGCTCCAAAGCAGTACTTC

j_gene: TRBJ2-3
abundance: few
d_gene: NA
v_gene: TRBV25-1
CDR3aa: CASSELGGLEDTQYF
CDR3nt: TGTGCCAGCAGTGAATTAGGGGGGCTCGAAGATACGCAGTATTTT

j_gene: TRBJ2-7
abundance: NA
d_gene: TRBD2
v_gene: TRBV20-1
CDR3aa: CSAGGRAHEQYF
CDR3nt: TGCAGTGCCGGCGGGAGGGCCCACGAGCAGTACTTC

j_gene: TRBJ2-3
abundance: many
d_gene: NA
v_gene: TRBV15
CDR3aa: CATSRDPDGNTDTQYF
CDR3nt: TGTGCCACCAGCAGAGATCCGGACGGAAACACAGATACGCAGTATTTT

j_gene: TRBJ1-1
abundance: NA
d_gene: TRBD1
v_gene: TRBV20-1
CDR3aa: CSASRTGSRTEAFF
CDR3nt: TGCAGTGCTAGCCGGACAGGGAGTAGGACTGAAGCTTTCTTT

j_gene: TRBJ2-5
abundance: NA
d_gene: NA
v_gene: TRBV20-1
CDR3aa: CSARGGETQYF
CDR3nt: TGCAGTGCAAGGGGTGGAGAGACCCAGTACTTC

j_gene: TRBJ2-1
abundance: few
d_gene: NA
v_gene: TRBV15
CDR3aa: CATSRGNNEQFF
CDR3nt: TGTGCCACCAGCAGAGGGAACAATGAGCAGTTCTTC

j_gene: TRBJ1-2
abundance: NA
d_gene: NA
v_gene: TRBV7-8
CDR3aa: CASSLARIARSSGYTF
CDR3nt: TGTGCCAGCAGCTTAGCGAGGATAGCCAGGAGTTCAGGCTACACCTTC

j_gene: TRBJ2-1
abundance: NA
d_gene: NA
v_gene: TRBV15
CDR3aa: CATSRDRRGSTDTQFF
CDR3nt: TGTGCCACCAGCAGAGATCGAAGGGGGAGCACAGATACGCAGTTCTTC

j_gene: TRBJ2-3
abundance: NA
d_gene: TRBD2
v_gene: TRBV10-3
CDR3aa: CATKRESPNTQYF
CDR3nt: TGTGCCACCAAGCGGGAGAGTCCCAATACGCAGTATTTT

j_gene: TRBJ1-2
abundance: few
d_gene: TRBD1
v_gene: TRBV13
CDR3aa: CASSLTGGLDGYTF
CDR3nt: TGTGCCAGCAGCCTCACAGGGGGCCTCGATGGCTACACCTTC

j_gene: TRBJ2-2
abundance: NA
d_gene: NA
v_gene: TRBV29-1
CDR3aa: CSVQKVQGDTGELFF
CDR3nt: TGCAGCGTCCAGAAGGTACAGGGAGATACCGGGGAGCTGTTTTTT

j_gene: TRBJ1-5
abundance: NA
d_gene: NA
v_gene: TRBV11-2
CDR3aa: CASSLDYGRRCDNQPQHF
CDR3nt: TGTGCCAGCAGCTTAGATTATGGACGTCGCTGTGATAATCAGCCCCAGCATTTT

j_gene: TRBJ1-3
abundance: NA
d_gene: NA
v_gene: TRBV10-3
CDR3aa: CAISESGGEGNTIYF
CDR3nt: TGTGCCATCAGTGAGTCGGGAGGTGAAGGAAACACCATATATTTT

j_gene: TRBJ2-3
abundance: many
d_gene: TRBD2
v_gene: TRBV20-1
CDR3aa: CSARDSGLAGGPPWDTQYF
CDR3nt: TGCAGTGCTAGAGATTCGGGACTAGCGGGAGGGCCTCCTTGGGATACGCAGTATTTT

j_gene: TRBJ1-1
abundance: NA
d_gene: TRBD1
v_gene: TRBV20-1
CDR3aa: CSASSRGGAFF
CDR3nt: TGCAGTGCTAGCTCCAGGGGGGGAGCTTTCTTT

j_gene: TRBJ2-2
abundance: NA
d_gene: NA
v_gene: TRBV7-2
CDR3aa: CASRAYRDTGELFF
CDR3nt: TGTGCCAGCAGGGCGTACAGGGACACCGGGGAGCTGTTTTTT

j_gene: TRBJ2-6
abundance: few
d_gene: NA
v_gene: TRBV20-1
CDR3aa: CSATQQGSGANVLTF
CDR3nt: TGCAGTGCTACCCAACAGGGTTCCGGGGCCAACGTCCTGACTTTC

j_gene: TRBJ2-7
abundance: few
d_gene: TRBD2
v_gene: TRBV29-1
CDR3aa: CSAHSSGSYEQYF
CDR3nt: TGCAGCGCCCATTCTAGCGGGTCGTACGAGCAGTACTTC

j_gene: TRBJ2-2
abundance: NA
d_gene: TRBD2
v_gene: TRBV4-1
CDR3aa: CASSQGLAGTGELFF
CDR3nt: TGCGCCAGCAGCCAAGGACTAGCGGGTACCGGGGAGCTGTTTTTT

j_gene: TRBJ1-2
abundance: NA
d_gene: NA
v_gene: TRBV24-1
CDR3aa: CATSDLSGSGYTF
CDR3nt: TGTGCCACCAGTGATTTGTCAGGCTCCGGCTACACCTTC

j_gene: TRBJ1-5
abundance: once
d_gene: NA
v_gene: TRBV20-1
CDR3aa: CSARDSAGPVGNQPQHF
CDR3nt: TGCAGTGCTAGAGATTCGGCAGGGCCGGTCGGGAATCAGCCCCAGCATTTT

j_gene: TRBJ2-7
abundance: NA
d_gene: TRBD2
v_gene: TRBV2
CDR3aa: CASSHGTSNYEQYF
CDR3nt: TGTGCCAGCAGTCACGGGACTAGTAACTACGAGCAGTACTTC

j_gene: TRBJ2-3
abundance: NA
d_gene: TRBD2
v_gene: TRBV7-6
CDR3aa: CASSLTGLAATDTQYF
CDR3nt: TGTGCCAGCAGCCTGACGGGACTAGCGGCTACAGATACGCAGTATTTT

j_gene: TRBJ2-3
abundance: NA
d_gene: NA
v_gene: TRBV7-1
CDR3aa: CASSSRGGGQGGTDTQYF
CDR3nt: TGTGCCAGCAGCTCACGCGGGGGGGGACAGGGAGGCACAGATACGCAGTATTTT

j_gene: TRBJ2-7
abundance: NA
d_gene: NA
v_gene: TRBV6-1
CDR3aa: CASSSTGTGEQYF
CDR3nt: TGTGCCAGCAGCTCCACAGGGACGGGGGAGCAGTACTTC

j_gene: TRBJ2-3
abundance: few
d_gene: NA
v_gene: TRBV25-1
CDR3aa: CASSAPSQGDTQYF
CDR3nt: TGTGCCAGCAGTGCACCCTCTCAGGGAGATACGCAGTATTTT

j_gene: TRBJ2-3
abundance: NA
d_gene: TRBD2
v_gene: TRBV4-2
CDR3aa: CASRPSGTTDTQYF
CDR3nt: TGTGCCAGCAGACCGAGCGGGACTACAGATACGCAGTATTTT

j_gene: TRBJ1-2
abundance: NA
d_gene: NA
v_gene: TRBV4-3
CDR3aa: CASRDFVGGYTF
CDR3nt: TGCGCCAGCAGGGACTTTGTGGGAGGCTACACCTTC

j_gene: TRBJ2-7
abundance: NA
d_gene: NA
v_gene: TRBV11-2
CDR3aa: CASGLLSRYEQYF
CDR3nt: TGTGCCAGCGGCTTACTTTCGCGATACGAGCAGTACTTC

j_gene: TRBJ2-3
abundance: many
d_gene: NA
v_gene: TRBV2
CDR3aa: CASSAFLSDTQYF
CDR3nt: TGTGCCAGCAGTGCTTTCTTGTCTGATACGCAGTATTTT

j_gene: TRBJ2-1
abundance: once
d_gene: TRBD1
v_gene: TRBV19
CDR3aa: CASSTHILQGAGNEQFF
CDR3nt: TGTGCCAGTAGTACTCACATACTTCAGGGGGCAGGGAATGAGCAGTTCTTC